The text below deals with one T cell receptor (beta chain). The antigen is undetermined. Treatment indicated: oral pan-JAK inhibitor, 5-10 mg twice daily. Germline-derived CDR1 and CDR2 are MNHNS and SASEGT. V trimming: 7 bases; J trimming: 0 bases; junction bases outside the gene matches: 5. The CDR3 totals 15 residues. This sample is drawn from a study of CD8+ T cells in alopecia areata. Study at large: Dosing with tofacitinib proceeded for 6 to 18 months, followed by 6 months off drug. Study-level findings and limits: The study found tofacitinib significantly decreased scalp clonality and expanded CD8+ clones among the top 100.

RNA, once extracted, was reverse transcribed into cDNA for use as the sequencing template. Clones were read by immunoSEQ multiplex PCR, and TCRdb kept only the in-frame ones, dropping some. The profile shows over 120,000 clones, around 50% of them singletons. The material sequenced was CD8+ T cells sorted from blood, taken at week 4, from a patient treated with tofacitinib. The origin of this receptor is a human donor with alopecia areata. The J gene is TRBJ2-3, the V gene TRBV6-1; 9 bases line up with TRBD1. CDR3 sequence reads: CASTRTGASTDTQYF. CDR3 DNA sequence: TGTGCCAGCACTCGGACAGGGGCTAGCACAGATACGCAGTATTTT.